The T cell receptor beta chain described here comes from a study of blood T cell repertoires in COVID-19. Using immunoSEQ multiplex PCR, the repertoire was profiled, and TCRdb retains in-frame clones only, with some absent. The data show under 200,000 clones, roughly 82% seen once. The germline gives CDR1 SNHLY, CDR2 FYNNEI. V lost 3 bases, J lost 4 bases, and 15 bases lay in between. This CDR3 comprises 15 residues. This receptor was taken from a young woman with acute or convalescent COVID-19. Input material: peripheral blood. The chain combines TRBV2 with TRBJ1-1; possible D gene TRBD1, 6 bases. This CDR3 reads CASSEQGPLGTEAFF. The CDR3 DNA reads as TGTGCCAGCAGTGAGCAGGGGCCATTGGGCACTGAAGCTTTCTTT. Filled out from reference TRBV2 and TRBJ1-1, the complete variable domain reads EPEVTQTPSHQVTQMGQEVILRCVPISNHLYFYWYRQILGQKVEFLVSFYNNEISEKSEIFDDQFSVERPDGSNFTLKIRSTKLEDSAMYFCASSEQGPLGTEAFFGQGTRLTVV.